Reported below is one T cell receptor beta chain. The assay was immunoSEQ multiplex PCR, and TCRdb's table has in-frame clones only and misses some. The sample has about 180,000 clones; just under 95% are singletons. Germline CDR1 reads MDHEN; CDR2 reads SYDVKM. The V end lost 8 bases, the J end lost 4 bases, and 12 bases lay between the germline ends. The CDR3 length is 12 residues. These data come from a study of shared clonotypes between healthy human individuals. V gene TRBV28 combines with J gene TRBJ2-7; TRBD2 might be the D (6 bases). This TCR was recovered from a woman between 25 and 40 years old in good health. Source material: naive CD4+ T cells sorted from blood. As for subset: CD45RA+ positively selected. CDR3 loop: CASGLGRYEQYF. The CDR3 DNA reads TGTGCCAGCGGGCTCGGGAGATACGAGCAGTACTTC.